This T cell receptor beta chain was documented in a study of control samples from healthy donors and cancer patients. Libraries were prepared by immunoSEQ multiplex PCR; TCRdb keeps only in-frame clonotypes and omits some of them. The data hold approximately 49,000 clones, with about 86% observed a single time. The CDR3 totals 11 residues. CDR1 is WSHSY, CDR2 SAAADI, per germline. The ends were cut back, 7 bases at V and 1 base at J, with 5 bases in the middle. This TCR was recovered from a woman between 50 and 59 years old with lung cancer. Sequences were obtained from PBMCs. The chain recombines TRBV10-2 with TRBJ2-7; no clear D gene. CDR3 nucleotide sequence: TGCGCCAGCACCCCGTCCTACGAGCAGTACTTC. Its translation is CASTPSYEQYF.